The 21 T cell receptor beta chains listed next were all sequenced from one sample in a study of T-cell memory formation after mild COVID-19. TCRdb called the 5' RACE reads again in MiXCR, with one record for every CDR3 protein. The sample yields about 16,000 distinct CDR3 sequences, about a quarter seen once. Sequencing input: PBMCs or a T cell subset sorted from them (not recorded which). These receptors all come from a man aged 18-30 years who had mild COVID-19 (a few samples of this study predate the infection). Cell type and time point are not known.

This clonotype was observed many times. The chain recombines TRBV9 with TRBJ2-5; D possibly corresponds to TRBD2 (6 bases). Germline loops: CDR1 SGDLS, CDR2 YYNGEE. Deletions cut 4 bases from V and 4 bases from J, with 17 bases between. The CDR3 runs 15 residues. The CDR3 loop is CASSFTRGWLETQYF. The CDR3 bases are TGTGCCAGCAGCTTTACGCGGGGATGGCTAGAGACCCAGTACTTC.

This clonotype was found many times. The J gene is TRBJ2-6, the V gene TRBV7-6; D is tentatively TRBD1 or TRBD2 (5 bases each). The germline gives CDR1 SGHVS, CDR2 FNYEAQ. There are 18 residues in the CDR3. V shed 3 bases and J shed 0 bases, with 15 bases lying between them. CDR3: CASSLAPGRYSGANVLTF. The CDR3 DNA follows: TGTGCCAGCAGCTTGGCACCGGGACGGTACTCTGGGGCCAACGTCCTGACTTTC.

The CDR3 region is CASSQEGIWTGEEKLFF. CDR3 coding DNA: TGCGCCAGCAGCCAAGAAGGGATCTGGACAGGGGAAGAAAAACTGTTTTTT. This chain uses TRBV4-3 with TRBJ1-4, with 9 bases identical to TRBD1. Trimming took 0 bases from V and 8 from J; bases not matched to a gene: 10. The CDR3 covers 17 residues. In germline, CDR1 is LGHNA, CDR2 YSLEER.

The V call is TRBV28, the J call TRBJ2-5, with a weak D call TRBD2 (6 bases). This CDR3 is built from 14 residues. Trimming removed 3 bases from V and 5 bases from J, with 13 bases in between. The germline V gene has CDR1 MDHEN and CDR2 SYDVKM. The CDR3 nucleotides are TGTGCCAGCAGTTTTCCGGGACTTAGGGAGACCCAGTACTTC. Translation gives CASSFPGLRETQYF. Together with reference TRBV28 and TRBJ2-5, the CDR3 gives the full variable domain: DVKVTQSSRYLVKRTGEKVFLECVQDMDHENMFWYRQDPGLGLRLIYFSYDVKMKEKGDIPEGYSVSREKKERFSLILESASTNQTSMYLCASSFPGLRETQYFGPGTRLLVL.

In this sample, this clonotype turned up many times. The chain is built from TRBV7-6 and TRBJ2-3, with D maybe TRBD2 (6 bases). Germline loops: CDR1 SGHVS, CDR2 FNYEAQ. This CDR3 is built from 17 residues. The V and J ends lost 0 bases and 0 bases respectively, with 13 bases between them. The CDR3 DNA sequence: TGTGCCAGCAGCTTAGCTCCAAGCGGGTTTAGCACAGATACGCAGTATTTT. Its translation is CASSLAPSGFSTDTQYF.

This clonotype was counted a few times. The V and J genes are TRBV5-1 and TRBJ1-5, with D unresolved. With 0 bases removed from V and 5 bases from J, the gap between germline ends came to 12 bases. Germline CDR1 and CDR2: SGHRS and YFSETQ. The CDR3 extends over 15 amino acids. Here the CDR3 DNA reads TGCGCCAGCAGCTTGGGACGGTGGCCGCATCAGCCCCAGCATTTT. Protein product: CASSLGRWPHQPQHF.

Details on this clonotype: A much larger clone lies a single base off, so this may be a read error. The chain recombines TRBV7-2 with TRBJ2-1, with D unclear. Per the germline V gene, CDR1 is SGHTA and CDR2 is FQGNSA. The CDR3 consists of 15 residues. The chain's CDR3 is CSSSQFTDSYNEQFF. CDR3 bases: TGTTCCAGCAGCCAATTTACGGACTCCTACAATGAGCAGTTCTTC.

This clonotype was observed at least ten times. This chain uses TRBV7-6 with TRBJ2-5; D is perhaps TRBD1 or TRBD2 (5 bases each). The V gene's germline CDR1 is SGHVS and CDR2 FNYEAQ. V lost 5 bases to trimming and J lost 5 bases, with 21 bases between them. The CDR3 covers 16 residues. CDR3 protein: CASSLGVGTLGETQYF. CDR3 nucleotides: TGTGCCAGCAGCCTAGGTGTGGGGACCCTCGGGGAGACCCAGTACTTC.

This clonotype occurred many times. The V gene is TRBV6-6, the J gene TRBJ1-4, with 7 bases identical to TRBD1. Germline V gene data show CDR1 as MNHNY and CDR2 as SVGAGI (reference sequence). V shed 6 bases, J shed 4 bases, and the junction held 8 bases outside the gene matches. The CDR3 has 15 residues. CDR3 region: CASSILWDSNEKLFF. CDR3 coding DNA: TGTGCCAGCAGCATACTTTGGGACAGTAATGAAAAACTGTTTTTT.

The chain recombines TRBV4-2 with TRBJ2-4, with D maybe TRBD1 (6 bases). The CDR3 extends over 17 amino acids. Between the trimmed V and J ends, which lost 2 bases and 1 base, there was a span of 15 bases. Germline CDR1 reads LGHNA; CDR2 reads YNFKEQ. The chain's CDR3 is CASSQNPTGWAKNIQYF. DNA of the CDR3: TGTGCCAGCAGCCAAAACCCTACAGGGTGGGCCAAAAACATTCAGTACTTC.

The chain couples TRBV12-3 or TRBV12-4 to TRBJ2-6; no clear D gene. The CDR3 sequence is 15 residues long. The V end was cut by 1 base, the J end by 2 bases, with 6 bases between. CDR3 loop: CASSLVRAGANVLTF. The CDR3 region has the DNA TGTGCCAGCAGTTTAGTTAGGGCTGGGGCCAACGTCCTGACTTTC.

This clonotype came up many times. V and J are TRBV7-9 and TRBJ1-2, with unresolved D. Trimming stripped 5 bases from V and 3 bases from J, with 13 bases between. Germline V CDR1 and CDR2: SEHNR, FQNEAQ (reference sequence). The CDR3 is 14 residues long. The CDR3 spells CASSPDGFHYGYTF. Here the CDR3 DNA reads TGTGCCAGCAGCCCGGACGGATTCCACTATGGCTACACCTTC.

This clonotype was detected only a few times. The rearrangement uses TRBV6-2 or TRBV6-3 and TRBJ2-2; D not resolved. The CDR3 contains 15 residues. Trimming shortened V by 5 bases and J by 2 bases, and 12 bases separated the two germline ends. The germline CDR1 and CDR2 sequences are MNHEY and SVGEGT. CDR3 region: CASSILVRNTGELFF. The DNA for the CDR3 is TGTGCCAGCAGTATTCTAGTCCGTAACACCGGGGAGCTGTTTTTT.

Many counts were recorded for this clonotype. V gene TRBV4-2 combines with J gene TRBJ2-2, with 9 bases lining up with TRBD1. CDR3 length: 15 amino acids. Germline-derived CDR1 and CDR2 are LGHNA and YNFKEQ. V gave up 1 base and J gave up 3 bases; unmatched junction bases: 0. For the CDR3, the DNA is TGTGCCAGCAGCCAAGGACAGGGGGACACCGGGGAGCTGTTTTTT. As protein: CASSQGQGDTGELFF.

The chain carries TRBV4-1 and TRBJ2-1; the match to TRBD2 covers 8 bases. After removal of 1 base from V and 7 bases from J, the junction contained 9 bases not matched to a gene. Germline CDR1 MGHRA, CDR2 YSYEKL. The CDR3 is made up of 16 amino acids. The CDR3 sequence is CASSQGVWRGANEQFF. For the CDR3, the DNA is TGCGCCAGCAGCCAAGGTGTCTGGCGGGGGGCAAATGAGCAGTTCTTC.

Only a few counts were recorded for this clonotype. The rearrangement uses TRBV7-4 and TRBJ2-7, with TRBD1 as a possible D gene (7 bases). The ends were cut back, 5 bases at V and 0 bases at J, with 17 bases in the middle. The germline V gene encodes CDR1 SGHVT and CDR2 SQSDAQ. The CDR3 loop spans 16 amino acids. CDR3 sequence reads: CASSLASRGDSYEQYV. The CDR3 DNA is TGTGCCAGCAGCCTCGCGAGCAGGGGGGACTCCTACGAGCAGTACGTC.

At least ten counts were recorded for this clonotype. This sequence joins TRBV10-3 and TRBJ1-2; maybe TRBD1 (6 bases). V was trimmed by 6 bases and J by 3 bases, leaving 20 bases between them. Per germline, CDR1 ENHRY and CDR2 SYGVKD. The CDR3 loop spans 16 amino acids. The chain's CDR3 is CAIRGGDERLYYGYTF. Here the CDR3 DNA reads TGTGCCATCAGAGGGGGTGATGAGAGACTTTACTATGGCTACACCTTC.

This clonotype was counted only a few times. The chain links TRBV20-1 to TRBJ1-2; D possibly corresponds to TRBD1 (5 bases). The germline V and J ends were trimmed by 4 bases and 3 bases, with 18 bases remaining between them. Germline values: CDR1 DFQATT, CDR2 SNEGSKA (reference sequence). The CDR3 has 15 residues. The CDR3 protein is CSATPHFPGDYGYTF. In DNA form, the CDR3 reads TGCAGTGCTACACCTCACTTCCCGGGGGACTATGGCTACACCTTC.

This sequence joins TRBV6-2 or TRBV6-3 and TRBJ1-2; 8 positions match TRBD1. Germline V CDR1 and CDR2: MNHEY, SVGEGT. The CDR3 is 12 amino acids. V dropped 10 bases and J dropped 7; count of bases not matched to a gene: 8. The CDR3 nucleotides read TGTGCCACTCTGACAGGGGTGGCTGGCTACACCTTC. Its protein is CATLTGVAGYTF.

The CDR3 loop is CASSQGSPSGGIGELFF. CDR3 sequence (DNA): TGTGCCAGCAGCCAAGGATCACCTAGCGGGGGTATCGGGGAGCTGTTTTTT. This chain uses TRBV3-1 with TRBJ2-2; TRBD2 aligns across 10 bases. The CDR3 is made up of 17 amino acids. Germline V gives CDR1 LGHDT, CDR2 YNNKEL (reference sequence). J gave up 7 bases and V 1 base, and 9 bases lay outside the gene matches.

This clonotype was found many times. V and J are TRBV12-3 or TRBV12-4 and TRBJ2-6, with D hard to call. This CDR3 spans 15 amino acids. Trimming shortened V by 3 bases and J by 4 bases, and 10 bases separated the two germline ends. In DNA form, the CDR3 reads TGTGCCAGCAGTTTTCGAGGAAGCGGGGCCAACGTCCTGACTTTC. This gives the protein CASSFRGSGANVLTF.